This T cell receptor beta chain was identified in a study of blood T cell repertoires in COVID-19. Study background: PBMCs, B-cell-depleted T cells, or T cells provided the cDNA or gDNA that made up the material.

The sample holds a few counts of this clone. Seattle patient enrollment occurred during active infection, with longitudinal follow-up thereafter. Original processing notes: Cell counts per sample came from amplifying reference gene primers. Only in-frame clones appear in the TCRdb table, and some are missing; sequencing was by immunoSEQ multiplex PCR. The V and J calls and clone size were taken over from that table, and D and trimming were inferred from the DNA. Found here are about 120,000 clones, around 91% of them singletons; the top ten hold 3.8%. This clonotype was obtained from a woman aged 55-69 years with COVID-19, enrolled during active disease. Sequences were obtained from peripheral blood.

CDR3 coding DNA: TGTGCCAGCAGCTACGATTCCACTAGCGGGGTCTACAATGAGCAGTTCTTC. This sequence encodes CASSYDSTSGVYNEQFF. This chain connects TRBV6-4 to TRBJ2-1; 10 positions match TRBD2. Per germline, CDR1 MRHNA and CDR2 SNTAGT. This CDR3 has 17 residues. V lost 6 bases and J lost 3; bases outside the gene matches: 11.